The TCR beta chain under discussion was sequenced for a study of cytomegalovirus exposure and HLA in healthy donors. General study points: Accurate predictions that matched the HLA-A and HLA-B alleles of most subjects were reportedly made from TCR beta sequences.

The CDR3 is made up of 17 amino acids. The junction had 8 bases not matched to a gene; V was cut back by 5 bases and J by 2 bases. In germline, CDR1 is MDHEN, CDR2 SYDVKM. In the PCR, 60 Vbeta and 13 Jbeta primers were used. TCRdb keeps only in-frame clones here, not all; method: immunoSEQ multiplex PCR. The data contain around 150,000 clones, roughly 80% of them seen just once; the ten biggest clones take up roughly 1.5%. As concerns this clone: Its specificity is unknown.

The clonotype comes from a woman under 40 in good health and CMV-seronegative. The chain couples TRBV28 to TRBJ1-4; 10 positions agree with TRBD1. Sample: PBMCs. CDR3 loop: CASSNPGQGPTNEKLFF. CDR3 nucleotides: TGTGCCAGCAGTAATCCGGGACAGGGGCCGACTAATGAAAAACTGTTTTTT.